Below are 3 T cell receptor beta chains sequenced from a single sample in a study of T-cell reconstitution after alpha-beta-depleted transplantation in children. Unique molecular identifiers were incorporated when the TCRbeta library was constructed. TCRdb itself ran the PCR reads through MiXCR, one entry per CDR3 protein. Found here are fewer than 500,000 distinct CDR3 sequences, roughly two fifths of them singletons; the top ten hold approximately 30%. Sequenced material: PBMCs, taken before TCRalphabeta/CD19-depleted stem cell transplant. The receptors come from a girl aged 2-10 years with aplastic anemia, due to receive a stem cell transplant.

The chain recombines TRBV24-1 with TRBJ2-7; the D is unclear. Trimming removed 3 bases from V and 1 base from J, with 6 bases in between. This CDR3 region has 13 residues. The germline CDR1 and CDR2 sequences are KGHDR and SFDVKD. The CDR3 spells CATSDEMSYEQYF. Written as DNA, the CDR3 is TGTGCCACCAGTGATGAGATGTCCTACGAGCAGTACTTC.

This clonotype showed up just a few times. The chain carries TRBV20-1 and TRBJ2-1, with 11 bases matching TRBD2. This CDR3 has 14 amino acids. In germline, CDR1 is DFQATT, CDR2 SNEGSKA (reference sequence). Losses at the gene ends were 8 bases for V and 4 bases for J; bases not matched to a gene: 7. This CDR3 reads CSLLAGGLYNEQFF. DNA of the CDR3: TGCAGTCTCTTAGCGGGAGGGCTTTACAATGAGCAGTTCTTC.

V gene TRBV11-2 combines with J gene TRBJ2-1; 14 bases fit TRBD2. CDR1 is SGHAT, CDR2 FQNNGV, per germline. CDR3 length: 17 residues. The ends lost 2 bases at V and 6 bases at J; junction bases unmatched: 6. CDR3 nucleotide sequence: TGTGCCAGCAGCTTAATGGGACTAGCGGGAGAGGGCAATGAGCAGTTCTTC. This translates into CASSLMGLAGEGNEQFF.